The 22 T cell receptor beta chains below come from one sample, sequenced in a study of blood T cells in healthy people across ages. For the second PCR, which ran for 7 to 11 cycles, a sample-barcoded 5' primer and a J-beta primer mix were used. TCRdb fed the 5' RACE reads into MiXCR, producing one record per CDR3 protein. Found here are fewer than 650,000 distinct CDR3 sequences, around a quarter of them singletons; the top ten hold 3% to 4.5%. These data are also associated with another study on T cells of mothers and their children.

The sequencing sample was made of blood. The source is a boy aged 2 to 9 in good health.

This clonotype came up a few times. The genes are TRBV7-2 and TRBJ1-6; D is undetermined. The CDR3 length is 14 residues. The germline V gene has CDR1 SGHTA and CDR2 FQGNSA. The V end lost 3 bases, the J end lost 4 bases, and 7 bases lay between the germline ends. The CDR3 protein is CASSLGEYNSPLHF. The CDR3 DNA is TGTGCCAGCAGCTTGGGAGAATATAATTCACCCCTCCACTTT.

This clonotype was counted only a few times. V and J are TRBV21-1 and TRBJ2-3; the table assigns TRBD1, which was not confirmed against the DNA. TRBV21-1 is marked as a pseudogene. This CDR3 contains 16 residues. The CDR3 loop reads CASSLGTGPSTDTQYF. CDR3 DNA: TGTGCCAGCAGCTTAGGGACAGGGCCTAGCACAGATACGCAGTATTTT.

The gene calls are TRBV11-2 and TRBJ2-5, with 12 bases aligning to TRBD2. Near its end, the DNA agrees better with TRBJ2-1, so the J call may be wrong. The CDR3 length is 17 residues. Germline CDR1 SGHAT, CDR2 FQNNGV. CDR3 coding DNA: TGTGCCAGCAGCTTAGTACTAGCGGGAGGACCTTTGAATGAGCAGTTCTTC. Its translation: CASSLVLAGGPLNEQFF.

This rearrangement joins TRBV29-1 to TRBJ2-7; D is undetermined. Germline CDR1 and CDR2: SQVTM and ANQGSEA. The V and J ends lost 0 bases and 4 bases respectively, with 13 bases between them. The CDR3 is 14 amino acids. In DNA, the CDR3 is TGCAGCGTTGAAGATCAGTTAAAGGGTTACGAGCAGTACTTC. Protein sequence: CSVEDQLKGYEQYF.

V usage is TRBV20-1 and J usage is TRBJ2-7, with TRBD2 as a possible D gene (5 bases). The CDR3 runs to 16 residues. Trimming took off 4 bases at V and 3 bases at J, with 22 bases between the two ends. Germline V gene sequence: CDR1 DFQATT, CDR2 SNEGSKA (reference sequence). The CDR3 spells CSATGTAITHLYEQYF. CDR3 in DNA: TGCAGTGCTACGGGAACCGCTATCACTCACCTCTACGAGCAGTACTTC.

This clonotype was seen a handful of times. The V call is TRBV12-3 or TRBV12-4, the J call TRBJ2-1; D may be TRBD2 (5 bases). V lost 6 bases and J 0 bases, leaving 9 bases between the germline ends. The CDR3 is 14 residues long. The CDR3 DNA reads TGTGCCAGCAGCCAGCGGAGCTCCTACAATGAGCAGTTCTTC. Residues: CASSQRSSYNEQFF.

This chain uses TRBV3-1 with TRBJ2-5; TRBD1 matches at 11 bases. In germline, CDR1 is LGHDT, CDR2 YNNKEL (reference sequence). The trim removed 2 bases at V and 3 bases at J, leaving 8 bases unmatched. The CDR3 length is 17 residues. The CDR3 region has the DNA TGTGCCAGCAGCCAATCCCCCGGGACAGGGGGGGAAGAGACCCAGTACTTC. Translating gives CASSQSPGTGGEETQYF.

The V call is TRBV18, the J call TRBJ2-7, with TRBD2 matching over 7 bases. CDR3 length equals 15 residues. With V trimmed by 2 bases and J by 1 base, 5 bases remained unmatched. Germline V gene data show CDR1 as KGHSH and CDR2 as LQKENI. The CDR3 spells CASSPGTTDSYEQYF. The CDR3 nucleotides are TGTGCCAGCTCACCAGGGACTACCGATTCCTACGAGCAGTACTTC.

The sample holds a few counts of this clonotype. The chain combines TRBV11-2 with TRBJ2-3; D might be TRBD1 or TRBD2, each matching 5 bases. With 1 base removed from V and 4 bases from J, the gap between germline ends came to 9 bases. The CDR3 covers 14 residues. In germline, CDR1 is SGHAT, CDR2 FQNNGV. CDR3 residues: CASSLGDRPDTQYF. The CDR3 DNA follows: TGTGCCAGCAGCTTAGGGGACCGACCAGATACGCAGTATTTT.

This clonotype has only a few counts. This chain connects TRBV12-3 or TRBV12-4 to TRBJ2-5, with D perhaps TRBD1 or TRBD2 (5 bases each). The assigned J gene may be wrong: the sequence end matches TRBJ2-1 better. This CDR3 spans 14 amino acids. This CDR3 is CASHRDQTGNEQFF. The CDR3 DNA is TGTGCCAGTCACCGGGACCAAACGGGCAATGAGCAGTTCTTC.

Here the CDR3 reads CASSLDGGVNTEAFF. CDR3 coding DNA: TGCGCCAGCAGCTTGGATGGGGGGGTGAACACTGAAGCTTTCTTT. The chain links TRBV5-1 to TRBJ1-1; possible D gene TRBD1, 5 bases. The V gene lost 0 bases and the J gene lost 0 bases, with 9 bases spanning the gap. The CDR3 extends over 15 amino acids. Germline lookup yields CDR1 SGHRS and CDR2 YFSETQ.

The sample holds one count of this clonotype. The chain is built from TRBV24-1 and TRBJ1-1; 7 nucleotides line up with TRBD1. The CDR3 extends over 16 amino acids. Unmatched junction bases numbered 6, after V lost 3 bases and J lost 0 bases. Germline loops: CDR1 KGHDR, CDR2 SFDVKD. The CDR3 nucleotides are TGTGCCACCAGTGATCCCAGGGGGGGACTGAACACTGAAGCTTTCTTT. It specifies CATSDPRGGLNTEAFF.

The V call is TRBV6-5, the J call TRBJ2-1, with a tentative D call TRBD1 (6 bases). This CDR3 is 14 amino acids long. Looked up from germline, CDR1 is MNHEY and CDR2 is SVGAGI. The V and J ends lost 5 bases and 2 bases respectively, with 10 bases between them. The CDR3 is CASSLRDTYNEQFF. The CDR3 DNA is TGTGCCAGCAGTCTCCGGGACACCTACAATGAGCAGTTCTTC.

The rearrangement uses TRBV20-1 and TRBJ2-1, with 11 nucleotides matching TRBD2. This CDR3 comprises 15 residues. V was clipped by 3 bases and J by 10 bases; unmatched bases: 11. Germline CDR1 is DFQATT and CDR2 is SNEGSKA (reference sequence). The CDR3 protein is CSASSHSGGAGEQFF. The DNA of the CDR3 is TGCAGTGCTAGCAGTCATAGCGGGGGGGCCGGGGAGCAGTTCTTC.

The chain links TRBV25-1 to TRBJ2-1, with 10 bases lining up with TRBD2. The J segment lost 7 bases and the V segment lost 0 bases, leaving 15 bases of the junction unmatched. The CDR3 has 19 residues. CDR1 and CDR2 (germline): MGHDK, SYGVNS. For the CDR3, the DNA is TGTGCCAGCAGTGAATATCGTCCTAGCGGGGGCCCTATTGGAAATGAGCAGTTCTTC. This codes for CASSEYRPSGGPIGNEQFF. The full variable domain, in which reference TRBV25-1 and TRBJ2-1 provide the parts outside the CDR3, is EADIYQTPRYLVIGTGKKITLECSQTMGHDKMYWYQQDPGMELHLIHYSYGVNSTEKGDLSSESTVSRIRTEHFPLTLESARPSHTSQYLCASSEYRPSGGPIGNEQFFGPGTRLTVL.

This clonotype showed up just a few times. This chain joins TRBV10-2 and TRBJ2-1; D is perhaps TRBD1 or TRBD2 (7 bases each). The DNA end lines up better with TRBJ2-7; the J call may be wrong. The CDR3 sequence is 15 residues long. Germline V gene lookup returns CDR1 WSHSY and CDR2 SAAADI. CDR3 nucleotides: TGCGCCAGCAGTGACCGGCAGGGGGGGGGCTACGAGCAGTACTTC. Amino acids: CASSDRQGGGYEQYF.

This clonotype was counted between two and nine times. This sequence joins TRBV9 and TRBJ2-1; 9 nucleotides line up with TRBD2. CDR1 SGDLS and CDR2 YYNGEE come from the germline V gene. The length of the CDR3 is 15 residues. The V and J ends lost 0 bases and 9 bases, in that order; junction bases with no gene match: 7. The CDR3, as DNA: TGTGCCAGCAGCGTAGGCGGGGGGGCCTGGAGTGAGCAGTTCTTC. This translates into CASSVGGGAWSEQFF.

V and J are TRBV24-1 and TRBJ2-1; 7 nucleotides agree with TRBD2. The V gene end was trimmed by 4 bases and the J gene end by 0 bases; junction bases not matched to a gene: 2. CDR3 size: 15 residues. Germline CDR1 and CDR2: KGHDR and SFDVKD. The CDR3 region is CATSEGGFSYNEQFF. As DNA, the CDR3 is TGTGCCACCAGTGAGGGAGGGTTCTCCTACAATGAGCAGTTCTTC.

This clonotype has only one observation. The J gene is TRBJ1-2, the V gene TRBV12-5; a weak D match, TRBD1 (5 bases). CDR3 length equals 12 residues. CDR1 and CDR2 from the germline V gene are LGHNT and FRNRAP. Trimming pared 6 bases from V and 6 bases from J, leaving 11 bases between. CDR3 coding DNA: TGTGCTAGTGGGGACATTATCCATGGCTACACCTTC. Its translation is CASGDIIHGYTF.

The rearrangement uses TRBV20-1 and TRBJ2-1; the match to TRBD2 covers 12 bases. The CDR3 length is 17 residues. Germline values: CDR1 DFQATT, CDR2 SNEGSKA (reference sequence). V trimming: 3 bases; J trimming: 8 bases; junction bases outside the gene matches: 14. In nucleotides, the CDR3 is TGCAGTGCTAGTCCCATTACTAGCGGGAGGCGTGGCGATGAGCAGTTCTTC. Protein: CSASPITSGRRGDEQFF.

This clonotype has ten or more counts. This chain connects TRBV28 to TRBJ2-7; the D gene is possibly TRBD1 (6 bases). Germline CDR1 reads MDHEN; CDR2 reads SYDVKM. Trimming removed 5 bases from V and 0 bases from J, with 8 bases in between. This CDR3 comprises 13 residues. The DNA for the CDR3 is TGTGCCAGCAGTGCGACAGGCTCCTACGAGCAGTACTTC. It yields the protein CASSATGSYEQYF.

The rearrangement uses TRBV13 and TRBJ2-5; the match to TRBD2 covers 13 bases. The end of the DNA fits TRBJ2-7 better, so the J call may be wrong. This CDR3 is 15 amino acids long. Germline V lookup: CDR1 PRHDT, CDR2 FYEKMQ (reference sequence). The CDR3 nucleotides are TGTGCCAGCAGCGCCGGGACTAGCGGGATATCCGAGCAGTACTTC. This codes for CASSAGTSGISEQYF.